One and the same sample provided the 21 T cell receptor beta chains below, sequenced in a study of cytomegalovirus exposure and HLA in healthy donors. In the PCR, 60 Vbeta and 13 Jbeta primers were used. The repertoire was sequenced with immunoSEQ multiplex PCR; TCRdb's copy has only in-frame clones and lacks some. The sample holds 140,000 to 150,000 clones, more than 75% seen once. Sequenced sample: PBMCs. The receptors derive from a female donor in good health and CMV-seronegative.

The chain combines TRBV30 with TRBJ1-2; possible D gene TRBD1, 5 bases. There are 13 residues in the CDR3. Germline CDR1 reads GTSNPN; CDR2 reads SVGIG (reference sequence). V was clipped by 8 bases and J by 5 bases, with 18 bases between them. The DNA for the CDR3 is TGTGCCCGGCGGGGGGGACGCGGGTATGGCTACACCTTC. It encodes CARRGGRGYGYTF.

CDR3 nucleotide sequence: TGTGCCTGGAGGGTCCGTACGTGGCTAGCCCCCACCGGGGAGCTGTTTTTT. It yields the protein CAWRVRTWLAPTGELFF. The V call is TRBV30, the J call TRBJ2-2, with D possibly TRBD2 on 5 matching bases. CDR3 length: 17 amino acids. V was clipped by 3 bases and J by 4 bases, with 21 bases between them. Germline V CDR1 and CDR2: GTSNPN, SVGIG (reference sequence).

This clone turned up a few times. The chain uses TRBV5-4 and TRBJ2-5, with a tentative D call TRBD2 (5 bases). The CDR3 consists of 15 residues. V gave up 0 bases and J gave up 5 bases, with 14 bases separating them. CDR1 and CDR2 from the germline V gene are SGHNT and YYREEE (reference sequence). The CDR3 protein is CASSLVSLRGETQYF. For the CDR3, the DNA is TGTGCCAGCAGCTTGGTATCACTGAGAGGGGAGACCCAGTACTTC. The variable domain in full, completed from reference TRBV5-4 and TRBJ2-5, reads ETGVTQSPTHLIKTRGQQVTLRCSSQSGHNTVSWYQQALGQGPQFIFQYYREEENGRGNFPPRFSGLQFPNYSSELNVNALELDDSALYLCASSLVSLRGETQYFGPGTRLLVL.

The rearrangement joins TRBV6-1 to TRBJ2-3; 7 nucleotides line up with TRBD1. V was pared by 7 bases and J by 5 bases, with 3 bases of the junction left unmatched. The CDR3 contains 12 residues. Germline V gene data show CDR1 as MNHNS and CDR2 as SASEGT. CDR3 sequence (DNA): TGTGCCAGCACAACAGGGGTAGATACGCAGTATTTT. It is translated as CASTTGVDTQYF.

The chain is built from TRBV19 and TRBJ2-5, with 10 bases identical to TRBD1. This CDR3 spans 14 amino acids. CDR1 and CDR2 (germline): LNHDA, SQIVND (reference sequence). V dropped 4 bases and J dropped 4; count of bases not matched to a gene: 3. For the CDR3, the DNA is TGTGCCAGTAGTAAGGGACAGGGGATAGAGACCCAGTACTTC. This translates into CASSKGQGIETQYF.

The J gene is TRBJ2-5, the V gene TRBV18; 8 positions agree with TRBD2. Germline V gives CDR1 KGHSH, CDR2 LQKENI. The CDR3 contains 18 residues. J was trimmed by 1 base and V by 2 bases; bases with no gene match: 12. CDR3 residues: CASSPITRGASVQETQYF. CDR3 nucleotide sequence: TGTGCCAGCTCACCAATTACGCGGGGGGCCAGCGTCCAAGAGACCCAGTACTTC. Supplemented by reference TRBV18 and TRBJ2-5, the full variable domain reads NAGVMQNPRHLVRRRGQEARLRCSPMKGHSHVYWYRQLPEEGLKFMVYLQKENIIDESGMPKERFSAEFPKEGPSILRIQQVVRGDSAAYFCASSPITRGASVQETQYFGPGTRLLVL.

This clone has a single count. One end of the junction does not line up with germline, which may come from a read error. The rearrangement uses TRBV7-9 and TRBJ2-7, with D perhaps matching TRBD1 (6 bases). This CDR3 is built from 15 residues. CDR1 is SEHNR and CDR2 is FQNEAQ in the germline V gene (reference sequence). The CDR3 bases are TGTTCCAGCAGCCCCACTACAGGGAGCTCCTACGAGCAGTACTTC. This sequence encodes CSSSPTTGSSYEQYF.

The chain is built from TRBV5-1 and TRBJ1-5, with 7 positions matching TRBD1. The V and J ends lost 0 bases and 5 bases, in that order; junction bases with no gene match: 5. This CDR3 spans 15 amino acids. CDR1 is SGHRS, CDR2 YFSETQ, per germline. For the CDR3, the DNA is TGCGCCAGCAGCTTGGCAGGGGGATGGGATCAGCCCCAGCATTTT. It encodes CASSLAGGWDQPQHF.

This chain uses TRBV29-1 with TRBJ2-1, with 12 bases fitting TRBD2. The germline CDR1 and CDR2 sequences are SQVTM and ANQGSEA. This CDR3 spans 15 amino acids. The V and J ends lost 4 bases and 3 bases, in that order; junction bases with no gene match: 4. The CDR3 DNA follows: TGCAGCGTTGGACCGGGACTAGCGGGCTACAATGAGCAGTTCTTC. Protein sequence: CSVGPGLAGYNEQFF.

The table lists this clone with a count of one. V usage is TRBV10-3 and J usage is TRBJ2-2; TRBD2 agrees at 7 bases. Trimming took 11 bases from V and 4 from J; bases not matched to a gene: 10. The V gene's germline CDR1 is ENHRY and CDR2 SYGVKD. This CDR3 spans 14 amino acids. The CDR3 protein is CAARGDSGTGELFF. In nucleotides, the CDR3 is TGTGCCGCACGGGGGGACTCCGGCACCGGGGAGCTGTTTTTT.

CDR3 bases: TGCGCCAGCAGCCTCGGATGGGGGGGGAATGGCTACACCTTC. This translates into CASSLGWGGNGYTF. The chain couples TRBV5-1 to TRBJ1-2; possibly TRBD1 for D (5 bases). CDR3 size: 14 residues. Between the trimmed V and J ends, which lost 4 bases and 6 bases, there was a span of 16 bases. Germline values: CDR1 SGHRS, CDR2 YFSETQ.

This clone was seen more than once but under ten times. This rearrangement joins TRBV5-1 to TRBJ1-4; tentative D call: TRBD1 (5 bases). Trimming stripped 7 bases from V and 8 bases from J, with 18 bases between. This CDR3 is 14 amino acids long. Germline lookup yields CDR1 SGHRS and CDR2 YFSETQ. The CDR3 region is CASQRGEGGEKLFF. The CDR3 nucleotides are TGCGCCAGCCAGCGAGGGGAGGGTGGAGAAAAACTGTTTTTT.

A single count supports this clone. The rearrangement uses TRBV29-1 and TRBJ1-2; D call uncertain. Germline V gene data show CDR1 as SQVTM and CDR2 as ANQGSEA. The V and J ends lost 6 bases and 4 bases respectively, with 15 bases between them. This CDR3 is 13 amino acids long. Written as DNA, the CDR3 is TGCAGCGTCGTGAGTGCCAAGCCCTATGGCTACACCTTC. Translation: CSVVSAKPYGYTF.

The gene calls are TRBV28 and TRBJ2-5; D might be TRBD2 (6 bases). Germline CDR1 is MDHEN and CDR2 is SYDVKM. The CDR3 totals 16 residues. With 8 bases removed from V and 4 bases from J, the gap between germline ends came to 23 bases. CDR3 bases: TGTGCCAGCGAACGGTCACTTCTAGCGAAACGAGAGACCCAGTACTTC. Translated, it gives CASERSLLAKRETQYF.

In regard to this clone: Its ends do not fully match the called genes, so a read error is possible. This chain connects TRBV19 to TRBJ1-2, with 9 bases identical to TRBD1. Germline CDR1 is LNHDA and CDR2 is SQIVND (reference sequence). The CDR3 runs to 14 residues. CDR3: CASSIGAQGAGYTF. CDR3 coding DNA: TGTGCCAGCAGTATCGGCGCACAGGGGGCTGGCTACACCTTC. Combining the CDR3 with reference TRBV19 and TRBJ1-2 gives the whole variable domain DGGITQSPKYLFRKEGQNVTLSCEQNLNHDAMYWYRQDPGQGLRLIYYSQIVNDFQKGDIAEGYSVSREKKESFPLTVTSAQKNPTAFYLCASSIGAQGAGYTFGSGTRLTVV.

This clone was seen just once. V usage is TRBV5-1 and J usage is TRBJ1-6; 10 bases match TRBD1. The junction had 4 bases not matched to a gene; V was cut back by 0 bases and J by 7 bases. The CDR3 contains 16 residues. Germline V gene lookup returns CDR1 SGHRS and CDR2 YFSETQ. Here the CDR3 DNA reads TGCGCCAGCAGCTTGGCCCGGGGACAGGGGAATTCACCCCTCCACTTT. It yields the protein CASSLARGQGNSPLHF.

The rearrangement joins TRBV27 to TRBJ2-6; perhaps TRBD1 as D (5 bases). The V end was cut by 5 bases, the J end by 2 bases, with 7 bases between. Looked up from germline, CDR1 is MNHEY and CDR2 is SMNVEV (reference sequence). This CDR3 is 14 amino acids long. The CDR3 loop reads CASSAGTGANVLTF. In DNA form, the CDR3 reads TGTGCCAGCAGTGCAGGGACTGGGGCCAACGTCCTGACTTTC.

The chain joins TRBV27 to TRBJ2-7; the match to TRBD2 covers 9 bases. Losses at the gene ends were 6 bases for V and 2 bases for J; bases not matched to a gene: 14. Germline values: CDR1 MNHEY, CDR2 SMNVEV (reference sequence). CDR3 size: 17 residues. CDR3 coding DNA: TGTGCCAGCAGCCCGCGGGGTATAGCGGGAGTTCCCTACGAGCAGTACTTC. It yields the protein CASSPRGIAGVPYEQYF.

The rearrangement joins TRBV9 to TRBJ1-3; D might be TRBD1 (6 bases). Trimming cost V 0 bases and J 1 base, with 14 bases left between them. The germline CDR1 and CDR2 sequences are SGDLS and YYNGEE. The CDR3 totals 17 residues. This CDR3 reads CASSVASGTKSGNTIYF. In nucleotides, the CDR3 is TGTGCCAGCAGCGTAGCATCGGGGACAAAATCTGGAAACACCATATATTTT.

V and J are TRBV28 and TRBJ1-1; 7 nucleotides agree with TRBD1. The CDR3 contains 11 residues. The junction had 3 bases not matched to a gene; V was cut back by 10 bases and J by 4 bases. Germline values: CDR1 MDHEN, CDR2 SYDVKM. The CDR3 reads CATRGATEAFF. CDR3 nucleotides: TGTGCCACCAGGGGGGCCACTGAAGCTTTCTTT.

V is TRBV7-9 and J is TRBJ1-3, with a weak D call TRBD1 (6 bases). The V end lost 2 bases, the J end lost 0 bases, and 8 bases lay between the germline ends. Per germline, CDR1 SEHNR and CDR2 FQNEAQ (reference sequence). This CDR3 region has 15 residues. The CDR3, as DNA: TGTGCCAGCAGCTTAAGGACAGTCTCTGGAAACACCATATATTTT. It specifies CASSLRTVSGNTIYF.